This TCR beta chain appears in the sequencing data of a study of monozygotic twins with inflammatory bowel disease. Study results and limitations: Repertoires of patients may have been made more variable by differing immunosuppressive treatments. Healthy co-twins, by inverse Simpson, had higher TCRbeta diversity than their siblings with IBD.

From germline, CDR1 is SQVTM and CDR2 ANQGSEA. The CDR3 has 14 amino acids. About this clonotype: Its specificity is not known.

Across eight separate reactions for each sample, cDNA was made. For each CDR3 protein, TCRdb gives one entry from its re-call of the 5' RACE reads, without DNA. Here the sample table reports about 450,000 distinct CDR3 sequences. V usage is TRBV29-1 and J usage is TRBJ1-4. The sample comprised blood. The source is a human donor with ulcerative colitis or Crohn's disease, or a healthy co-twin of an affected twin (not recorded which). This CDR3 is CSATQGATNEKLFF.